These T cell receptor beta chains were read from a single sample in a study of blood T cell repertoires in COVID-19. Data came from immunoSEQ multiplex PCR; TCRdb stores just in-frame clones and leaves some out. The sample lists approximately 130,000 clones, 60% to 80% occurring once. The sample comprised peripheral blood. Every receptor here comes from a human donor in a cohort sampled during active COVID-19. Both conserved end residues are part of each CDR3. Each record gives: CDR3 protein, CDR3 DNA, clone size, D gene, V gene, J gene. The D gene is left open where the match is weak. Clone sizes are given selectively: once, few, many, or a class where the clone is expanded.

cdr3_aa: CASSSDYRAIETQYF
cdr3_nt: TGTGCCAGCAGTTCGGACTACCGGGCAATCGAGACCCAGTACTTC
clone_size: few
d_call: .
v_call: TRBV2
j_call: TRBJ2-5

cdr3_aa: CASTRKTRVSQHF
cdr3_nt: TGTGCCAGCACACGAAAAACCCGGGTGTCCCAGCATTTT
clone_size: .
d_call: .
v_call: TRBV6-5
j_call: TRBJ1-5

cdr3_aa: CASSLATAQGYTF
cdr3_nt: TGTGCCAGCAGCTTGGCGACTGCCCAGGGCTACACCTTC
clone_size: .
d_call: .
v_call: TRBV5-4
j_call: TRBJ1-2

cdr3_aa: CASSEGRNQPQHF
cdr3_nt: TGTGCCAGCAGTGAGGGGCGAAATCAGCCCCAGCATTTT
clone_size: few
d_call: .
v_call: TRBV2
j_call: TRBJ1-5

cdr3_aa: CASSVEDGWETQYF
cdr3_nt: TGTGCCAGCAGCGTAGAAGACGGGTGGGAGACCCAGTACTTC
clone_size: .
d_call: .
v_call: TRBV9
j_call: TRBJ2-5

cdr3_aa: CASSIGDRTYEQYF
cdr3_nt: TGTGCCAGTAGTATAGGGGACAGAACCTACGAGCAGTACTTC
clone_size: .
d_call: TRBD1
v_call: TRBV19
j_call: TRBJ2-7

cdr3_aa: CASSLGGQPAGYTF
cdr3_nt: TGCGCCAGCAGCTTGGGTGGACAACCAGCTGGCTACACCTTC
clone_size: .
d_call: .
v_call: TRBV5-1
j_call: TRBJ1-2

cdr3_aa: CASSVEPYLNYEQYF
cdr3_nt: TGTGCCAGCAGCGTAGAGCCCTACCTAAACTACGAGCAGTACTTC
clone_size: .
d_call: .
v_call: TRBV9
j_call: TRBJ2-7

cdr3_aa: CASSLVGAGGPVGETQYF
cdr3_nt: TGTGCCAGCAGCTTAGTCGGAGCGGGAGGGCCCGTAGGAGAGACCCAGTACTTC
clone_size: .
d_call: TRBD2
v_call: TRBV7-8
j_call: TRBJ2-5

cdr3_aa: CASSLASGGTEAFF
cdr3_nt: TGCGCCAGCAGCTTAGCTTCGGGGGGCACTGAAGCTTTCTTT
clone_size: .
d_call: .
v_call: TRBV5-1
j_call: TRBJ1-1

cdr3_aa: CATTPFGTGPTGELFF
cdr3_nt: TGTGCCACCACACCCTTCGGGACAGGGCCCACCGGGGAGCTGTTTTTT
clone_size: few
d_call: TRBD1
v_call: TRBV19
j_call: TRBJ2-2

cdr3_aa: CASSTGSSGNTIYF
cdr3_nt: TGTGCCAGCAGCACAGGTTCCTCTGGAAACACCATATATTTT
clone_size: .
d_call: .
v_call: TRBV6-2/TRBV6-3
j_call: TRBJ1-3

cdr3_aa: CASSLGGQYGYTF
cdr3_nt: TGTGCCAGCAGCTTAGGTGGGCAGTATGGCTACACCTTC
clone_size: few
d_call: .
v_call: TRBV11-2
j_call: TRBJ1-2

cdr3_aa: CASSLIRDRGGGVYEQYF
cdr3_nt: TGTGCCAGCAGTTTAATTAGGGACAGGGGAGGGGGAGTCTACGAGCAGTACTTC
clone_size: .
d_call: TRBD1
v_call: TRBV28
j_call: TRBJ2-7

cdr3_aa: CASSLAGESYEQYF
cdr3_nt: TGTGCCAGCAGCTTAGCCGGGGAATCCTACGAGCAGTACTTC
clone_size: .
d_call: .
v_call: TRBV13
j_call: TRBJ2-7

cdr3_aa: CASSSPGLTPYEQYF
cdr3_nt: TGTGCCAGCAGCTCCCCGGGACTCACCCCTTACGAGCAGTACTTC
clone_size: .
d_call: .
v_call: TRBV5-6
j_call: TRBJ2-7

cdr3_aa: CASSGTYYGYTF
cdr3_nt: TGTGCCAGCTCCGGGACATACTATGGCTACACCTTC
clone_size: .
d_call: .
v_call: TRBV18
j_call: TRBJ1-2

cdr3_aa: CSAQSYEQYF
cdr3_nt: TGCAGTGCACAGTCCTACGAGCAGTACTTC
clone_size: .
d_call: .
v_call: TRBV20-1
j_call: TRBJ2-7

cdr3_aa: CASRPGQGDGYTF
cdr3_nt: TGTGCCAGCAGACCCGGACAGGGAGATGGCTACACCTTC
clone_size: .
d_call: TRBD1
v_call: TRBV5-5
j_call: TRBJ1-2

cdr3_aa: CASSIGTGSTEAFF
cdr3_nt: TGTGCCAGCAGCATCGGGACAGGGAGCACTGAAGCTTTCTTT
clone_size: .
d_call: TRBD1
v_call: TRBV5-5
j_call: TRBJ1-1

cdr3_aa: CASSQEIAPYLGTQYF
cdr3_nt: TGTGCCAGCAGCCAAGAGATAGCACCCTACTTAGGAACCCAGTACTTC
clone_size: .
d_call: .
v_call: TRBV14
j_call: TRBJ2-5

cdr3_aa: CASGLVQTGETQYF
cdr3_nt: TGTGCTAGTGGTTTGGTACAAACAGGAGAGACCCAGTACTTC
clone_size: few
d_call: .
v_call: TRBV12-5
j_call: TRBJ2-5

cdr3_aa: CAISLRGTYTF
cdr3_nt: TGTGCCATCAGTTTGCGGGGGACCTACACCTTC
clone_size: .
d_call: .
v_call: TRBV10-3
j_call: TRBJ1-2

cdr3_aa: CASSEVGLASFDEQYF
cdr3_nt: TGTGCCAGCAGTGAAGTAGGCCTAGCTTCTTTCGACGAGCAGTACTTC
clone_size: .
d_call: .
v_call: TRBV25-1
j_call: TRBJ2-7

cdr3_aa: CASSPRRTNQPQHF
cdr3_nt: TGTGCCAGCAGCCCTAGACGGACAAATCAGCCCCAGCATTTT
clone_size: .
d_call: .
v_call: TRBV7-3
j_call: TRBJ1-5

cdr3_aa: CASSLGEQPQHF
cdr3_nt: TGTGCCAGCAGCTTAGGAGAACAGCCCCAGCATTTT
clone_size: .
d_call: .
v_call: TRBV7-2
j_call: TRBJ1-5

cdr3_aa: CASSPKEVAHEQFF
cdr3_nt: TGTGCCAGCAGCCCAAAAGAGGTCGCCCATGAGCAGTTCTTC
clone_size: .
d_call: .
v_call: TRBV9
j_call: TRBJ2-1

cdr3_aa: CASSPLSGHNEQFF
cdr3_nt: TGTGCCAGCAGCCCCCTAAGCGGGCACAATGAGCAGTTCTTC
clone_size: .
d_call: .
v_call: TRBV7-6
j_call: TRBJ2-1

cdr3_aa: CATSSSADRDSGYGYTF
cdr3_nt: TGTGCCACCAGCAGTTCGGCTGACAGGGATTCGGGCTATGGCTACACCTTC
clone_size: .
d_call: TRBD1
v_call: TRBV15
j_call: TRBJ1-2

cdr3_aa: CASSEEAQSTDTQYF
cdr3_nt: TGTGCCAGCAGTGAAGAAGCGCAAAGCACAGATACGCAGTATTTT
clone_size: .
d_call: .
v_call: TRBV2
j_call: TRBJ2-3

cdr3_aa: CASSSSSYEQYF
cdr3_nt: TGTGCCAGCAGTTCGAGCTCCTACGAGCAGTACTTC
clone_size: once
d_call: .
v_call: TRBV6-5
j_call: TRBJ2-7

cdr3_aa: CASSQVGLAGPSTDTQYF
cdr3_nt: TGTGCCAGCAGCCAAGTAGGGTTAGCGGGGCCTAGCACAGATACGCAGTATTTT
clone_size: .
d_call: TRBD2
v_call: TRBV3-1/TRBV3-2
j_call: TRBJ2-3

cdr3_aa: CASSQDRTADLYEQYF
cdr3_nt: TGTGCCAGCAGCCAAGATCGAACAGCCGATTTGTACGAGCAGTACTTC
clone_size: .
d_call: .
v_call: TRBV4-2
j_call: TRBJ2-7

cdr3_aa: CASRFGLGSTEAFF
cdr3_nt: TGTGCCAGCAGATTTGGACTGGGGAGCACTGAAGCTTTCTTT
clone_size: once
d_call: .
v_call: TRBV3-1/TRBV3-2
j_call: TRBJ1-1

cdr3_aa: CASMGLAGSYEQYF
cdr3_nt: TGTGCCAGCATGGGGCTAGCGGGCTCCTACGAGCAGTACTTC
clone_size: few
d_call: TRBD2
v_call: TRBV6-6
j_call: TRBJ2-7

cdr3_aa: CASSSDRVSYEQYF
cdr3_nt: TGTGCCAGCAGCTCTGACAGGGTCTCCTACGAGCAGTACTTC
clone_size: few
d_call: TRBD1
v_call: TRBV9
j_call: TRBJ2-7

cdr3_aa: CASSLVQGVSEQYF
cdr3_nt: TGTGCCAGCAGTTTAGTACAGGGAGTAAGCGAGCAGTACTTC
clone_size: .
d_call: .
v_call: TRBV27
j_call: TRBJ2-7

cdr3_aa: CASSEGGAHGYTF
cdr3_nt: TGTGCCAGCAGTGAGGGAGGGGCCCATGGCTACACCTTC
clone_size: .
d_call: .
v_call: TRBV25-1
j_call: TRBJ1-2

cdr3_aa: CASSLTGGNEQYF
cdr3_nt: TGTGCCAGCAGCCTTACAGGGGGGAACGAGCAGTACTTC
clone_size: .
d_call: TRBD1
v_call: TRBV12-3/TRBV12-4
j_call: TRBJ2-7

cdr3_aa: CASSLMPGGSSYEQYF
cdr3_nt: TGTGCCAGCAGTTTAATGCCAGGGGGCAGCTCCTACGAGCAGTACTTC
clone_size: once
d_call: TRBD1
v_call: TRBV27
j_call: TRBJ2-7

cdr3_aa: CASSPGVAGAETQYF
cdr3_nt: TGTGCCAGCTCCCCCGGAGTAGCGGGAGCTGAGACCCAGTACTTC
clone_size: few
d_call: TRBD2
v_call: TRBV18
j_call: TRBJ2-5

cdr3_aa: CASTLSHEQFF
cdr3_nt: TGTGCCAGCACTCTAAGCCATGAGCAGTTCTTC
clone_size: few
d_call: .
v_call: TRBV7-9
j_call: TRBJ2-1

cdr3_aa: CASSDRAGNTIYF
cdr3_nt: TGTGCCAGCAGTGACAGGGCTGGAAACACCATATATTTT
clone_size: .
d_call: .
v_call: TRBV6-1
j_call: TRBJ1-3

cdr3_aa: CASSMDNFGQPQHF
cdr3_nt: TGTGCCAGCAGTATGGACAACTTCGGACAGCCCCAGCATTTT
clone_size: .
d_call: .
v_call: TRBV6-5
j_call: TRBJ1-5

cdr3_aa: CASSQWGHSDYGYTF
cdr3_nt: TGTGCCAGCAGCCAATGGGGCCACAGCGACTATGGCTACACCTTC
clone_size: .
d_call: .
v_call: TRBV14
j_call: TRBJ1-2

cdr3_aa: CAWSGGREDRDEQFF
cdr3_nt: TGTGCCTGGAGCGGCGGGCGGGAGGATAGAGATGAGCAGTTCTTC
clone_size: once
d_call: TRBD2
v_call: TRBV30
j_call: TRBJ2-1

cdr3_aa: CASSRQGKMDEQFF
cdr3_nt: TGTGCCAGCAGTCGACAGGGGAAAATGGATGAGCAGTTCTTC
clone_size: .
d_call: TRBD1
v_call: TRBV2
j_call: TRBJ2-1

cdr3_aa: CASSNTPQAFF
cdr3_nt: TGTGCCAGCAGTAACACACCTCAAGCTTTCTTT
clone_size: .
d_call: .
v_call: TRBV2
j_call: TRBJ1-1

cdr3_aa: CASSPHSGTPSGANVLTF
cdr3_nt: TGTGCCAGCAGCCCACACAGCGGGACCCCTTCTGGGGCCAACGTCCTGACTTTC
clone_size: .
d_call: TRBD2
v_call: TRBV7-9
j_call: TRBJ2-6

cdr3_aa: CASSPATGAYEQYF
cdr3_nt: TGTGCCAGCTCACCAGCGACAGGGGCCTACGAGCAGTACTTC
clone_size: .
d_call: TRBD1
v_call: TRBV18
j_call: TRBJ2-7

cdr3_aa: CSASVAGNEQFF
cdr3_nt: TGCAGTGCTAGTGTAGCTGGAAATGAGCAGTTCTTC
clone_size: .
d_call: .
v_call: TRBV20-1
j_call: TRBJ2-1

cdr3_aa: CASSLESGTVYGYTF
cdr3_nt: TGTGCCAGCAGCTTAGAGTCCGGGACAGTTTATGGCTACACCTTC
clone_size: .
d_call: TRBD1
v_call: TRBV7-2
j_call: TRBJ1-2

cdr3_aa: CASSWERGSNSYEQYF
cdr3_nt: TGTGCCAGCAGTTGGGAGCGGGGGTCCAACTCCTACGAGCAGTACTTC
clone_size: .
d_call: TRBD2
v_call: TRBV13
j_call: TRBJ2-7

cdr3_aa: CASSYATGISNQPQHF
cdr3_nt: TGTGCCAGCAGTTACGCCACAGGGATAAGCAATCAGCCCCAGCATTTT
clone_size: once
d_call: .
v_call: TRBV6-2/TRBV6-3
j_call: TRBJ1-5

cdr3_aa: CASSLSTGGSPYEQYF
cdr3_nt: TGCGCCAGCAGCCTCAGTACCGGCGGGAGCCCCTACGAGCAGTACTTC
clone_size: many
d_call: TRBD2
v_call: TRBV4-1
j_call: TRBJ2-7